This entry features one TCR beta chain sequence. What it binds is not known. These data come from a study of CXCR3-negative and CXCR3-positive naive CD8 T cells. The CDR3 is 14 amino acids. Germline V gene data show CDR1 as MDHEN and CDR2 as SYDVKM. Carrying UMI labels, the TRB cDNA libraries were prepared through 5' RACE. TCRdb re-analyzed the 5' RACE reads; it lists each CDR3 protein once, without DNA. The listing records 84,000 or so distinct CDR3 sequences. The study, taken as a whole, reports: After cryopreservation, CXCR3 expression dropped partially; most assays used fresh PBMCs. CXCR3-positive naive cells had more hydrophobic TRB CDR3s than CXCR3-negative naive cells.

V and J are TRBV28 and TRBJ2-5; TCRdb reports TRBD2, a call that lacks DNA to check it against. The source is a human donor in good health. Some clones in this sample may be carry-over from other donors' samples. The sequenced sample consisted of naive CXCR3+ CD8+ T cells from blood. The subset here: CD45RO-CCR7+CD27+CD95- naive CD8+ T cells expressing CXCR3 (TNR3+). The CDR3 sequence: CASSPPAVGETQYF.